The T cell receptor (beta chain) described here comes from a study of monozygotic twins with inflammatory bowel disease (dated by TCRdb to the late 2010s). With regard to the full study: The full study comprised some 30 monozygotic twin pairs: nine German pairs (four IBD-concordant, five IBD-discordant) and 19 IBD-discordant Danish pairs. The search for disease-associated traits relied mainly on comparing, within discordant pairs, IBD patients with their genetically identical healthy co-twins. Each individual had, on average, about 151 000 unique TCRalpha sequences and 181 000 unique TCRbeta sequences available for analysis. General findings and caveats noted by the study authors: Because patients were on differing immunosuppressive treatments, the repertoires may have picked up extra background noise and inter-individual variability. Different T cell subtypes could not be distinguished in the analysis. No single strong signal or clonotype linked to IBD turned up in the results, so the idea that one exists was not supported. Measured by the inverse Simpson index, TCRbeta repertoire diversity was lower in IBD patients than in their healthy co-twins. Compared with healthy twins, IBD patients had fewer clonotypes in common with other individuals, a difference most pronounced in patients showing signs of disease activity. Repertoire similarity did not differ between concordant and discordant twins, possibly due to limited statistical power.

From each donor, a roughly 2.7 ml peripheral blood sample was drawn into PAXgene tubes and stored at -80 degrees C. Total RNA was isolated from whole blood with the PAXgene blood miRNA kit on an automated QIAcube, without T cell sorting. Peripheral blood from monozygotic twin pairs, either concordant or discordant for inflammatory bowel disease, underwent deep TCRalpha and TCRbeta repertoire profiling that used unique molecular barcoding. Smoking habits were recorded for all twin pairs, with individuals classified as current, former or never smokers. The receptor library was made with 5' RACE. Preparation of each TCR library used around 3.5 ug of total RNA. For each sample, cDNA was synthesized in eight separate reactions using SMARTScribe reverse transcriptase. During cDNA synthesis, unique molecular identifiers containing a 6-nucleotide sample barcode were introduced by template switching. TCRalpha and TCRbeta cDNA was amplified by two nested PCRs of 16 and 9 cycles, with bead purification after each PCR. Before amplification, the cDNA was both treated with uracil DNA-glycosylase and purified with the QIAquick PCR purification kit. The second PCR added Illumina TruSeq-compatible adapters along with sample-specific barcodes. TapeStation and Qubit were used to check library quality and concentration, and approximately 5 ng of each library went into the pool. The pooled libraries were sequenced with 2 x 100 bp reads and custom sequencing primers on an Illumina HiSeq2500 single-index Rapid Run. As for the authors' bioinformatics: MiGEC version 1.2.6 was used for UMI-based consensus assembly to correct PCR and sequencing errors. MiXCR version 2.1.1 handled V(D)J alignment, clonotype assembly and CDR3 extraction. Gene usage, clonotype sharing and MAIT/NKT TCR abundance were normalised by analysing the top 1000, 10 000 and 20 000 clonotypes per sample. After downsampling to 27 000 UMIs, diversity was calculated as the inverse Simpson index using the vegan R package. Paired Mann-Whitney U tests were applied to discordant twin pairs, and Benjamini-Hochberg correction was used for multiple testing. With the reads reprocessed by TCRdb, a single entry stands for each CDR3 protein sequence and no DNA is reported. What appears here as the V and J calls and clone size reflects TCRdb's work, not the paper's. The table for this sample records roughly 160,000 distinct CDR3 sequences. Jointly, the top ten make up 2% to 2.5% of the sample.

About this clonotype itself: Its antigen specificity is not known.

The sequenced sample consisted of blood. The TCR originated in a human donor with ulcerative colitis or Crohn's disease, or a healthy co-twin of an affected twin (not recorded which).

The CDR3 in this case is CSARALAMGEAFF. The chain employs TRBV20-1 and TRBJ1-1. CDR1 and CDR2 are read off the germline V gene (reference sequence) as DFQATT and SNEGSKA. The CDR3 runs 13 amino acids, cysteine and phenylalanine included. No DNA sequence is on record.